The entry that follows covers one T cell receptor beta chain sequence. Which antigen it targets is not known. The germline V gene (reference sequence) specifies LNHDA as CDR1 and SQIVND as CDR2. From cysteine to phenylalanine, the CDR3 is 14 amino acids long. No DNA is listed. This sample is drawn from a study of T cells expressing NK-cell markers (dated by TCRdb to the early 2020s). Regarding the complete study: TCR beta-chain repertoires were profiled in sorted CD3+CD56+NKG2C+, CD3+CD56+NKG2C- and CD3+CD56-NKG2C+ T-cell subsets from several donors. Among the eight sequenced donors, only one was HCMV-seronegative, while the other seven were HCMV-seropositive. Sequencing of the libraries produced 2 x 150 bp reads on Illumina HiSeq 2000/2500, MiSeq or NextSeq. All eight donors whose samples were sequenced were randomly selected healthy volunteers, three of them men and five women. Findings and caveats that apply to the study as a whole: In about six donors, the dominant CD3+CD56+NKG2C+ clonotypes were found to rank among the top 10 CD8+ clonotypes and to make up roughly 1.0-7.5% of CD8+ T cells. Those dominant clonotypes were again the most abundant among CD3+CD56-NKG2C+ cells in several donors, at roughly 25-60.1%. It remained unclear whether the expanded NKG2C-expressing T cell clones were specific for HCMV antigens.

Instrument on record: Illumina HiSeq 2000. TCR beta cDNA libraries were prepared using 5'RACE template switching, which introduced a universal primer site and unique molecular identifiers. cDNA synthesis was primed from the TCR beta constant segment and was followed by two successive PCR amplification steps. The study's processing was this. MIGEC was used to demultiplex reads and group the reads by UMI, and MiTCR was used to assemble and quantify clonotypes. Only TCR cDNA sequences supported by at least two reads were kept to exclude erroneous sequences. The tcR package was used for downstream repertoire analysis, with clonotypes matched between fractions based on CDR3 nucleotide sequence plus V segment. Antigen specificity was annotated against VDJdb with VDJmatch, allowing one amino acid substitution in CDR3. The reads underwent TCRdb reprocessing, giving one record for each CDR3 protein sequence and no DNA. Clone size and V and J calls follow TCRdb, not the original study. The sample table on file contains hundreds of thousands of distinct CDR3 sequences. The ten largest clones take up more than 7% of the sample.

A commercial ELISA kit detecting HCMV-specific IgG in serum was used to determine HCMV serostatus. Ficoll density gradient centrifugation was used to isolate peripheral blood mononuclear cells from blood. The sequence is built from TRBV19 and TRBJ1-6; TCRdb returns TRBD1, unconfirmable since there is no DNA. The TCR comes from a woman between 18 and 70 years old in good health. The sample comprised blood T cells: a sorted CD56 or NKG2C T cell subset, CD4+ or CD8+ T cells, or bulk PBMC T cells (not recorded which). CDR3 region: CATKDSDYNSPLHF.